The entry below gives a single TCR beta chain sequence along with its context. The antigen remains undetermined. These data come from a study of vaccination and CD4 T cells after COVID-19. Study results and limitations: Convalescent patients displayed a median around 86% of reactive clones emerging only post-vaccination.

Stated treatment: 10-day PBMC culture with coronavirus spike peptide pools or control peptides (ViraFEST assay). The CDR3 is 13 residues long. CDR1 and CDR2 from the germline V gene are MNHEY and SVGAGI. The V end lost 4 bases, the J end lost 2 bases, and 8 bases lay between the germline ends. The Oncomine TCR Beta short-read assay generated sequence data from the DNA of cultured CD4+ T cells. TCRdb re-analysed the PCR reads in MiXCR, keeping a single row per CDR3 protein. The sample records about 24,000 distinct CDR3 sequences, 50% to 70% being singletons. This TCR derives from a human donor who received a COVID-19 vaccine. The genes are TRBV6-5 and TRBJ1-2, with D unclear. The material was CD4+ T cells from blood, cultured in vitro, obtained after SARS-CoV-2 vaccination. The CDR3 DNA reads as TGTGCCAGCAGTTCAGGTTACAACTATGGCTACACCTTC. It codes for CASSSGYNYGYTF.